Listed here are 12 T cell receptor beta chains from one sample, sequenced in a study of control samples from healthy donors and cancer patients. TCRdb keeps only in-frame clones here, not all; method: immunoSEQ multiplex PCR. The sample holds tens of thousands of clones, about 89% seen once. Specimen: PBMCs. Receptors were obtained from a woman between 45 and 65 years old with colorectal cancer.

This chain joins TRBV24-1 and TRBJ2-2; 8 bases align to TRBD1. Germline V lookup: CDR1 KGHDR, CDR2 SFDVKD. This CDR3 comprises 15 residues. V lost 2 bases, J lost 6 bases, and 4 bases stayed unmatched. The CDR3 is CATSDSLQGAGELFF. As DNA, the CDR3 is TGTGCCACCAGTGATTCGCTACAGGGGGCCGGGGAGCTGTTTTTT.

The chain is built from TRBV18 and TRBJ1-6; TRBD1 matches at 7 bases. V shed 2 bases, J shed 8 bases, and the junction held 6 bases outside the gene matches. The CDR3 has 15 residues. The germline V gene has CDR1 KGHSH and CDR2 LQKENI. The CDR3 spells CASSPGAGGDSPLHF. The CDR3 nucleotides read TGTGCCAGCTCACCAGGGGCAGGGGGTGATTCACCCCTCCACTTT.

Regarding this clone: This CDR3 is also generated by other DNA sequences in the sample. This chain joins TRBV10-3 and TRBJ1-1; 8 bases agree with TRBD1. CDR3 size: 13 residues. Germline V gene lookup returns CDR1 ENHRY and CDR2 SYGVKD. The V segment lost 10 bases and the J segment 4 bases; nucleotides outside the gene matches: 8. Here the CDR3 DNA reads TGTGCCAAAAGCCAAGGACAGGGCACTGAAGCTTTCTTT. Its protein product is CAKSQGQGTEAFF.

This CDR3 is CASSLAPTGDYEQYV. The CDR3 DNA is TGTGCCAGCAGCTTAGCTCCGACAGGGGACTACGAGCAGTACGTC. The chain employs TRBV7-2 and TRBJ2-7; 8 nucleotides match TRBD1. There are 15 residues in the CDR3. Germline CDR1 reads SGHTA; CDR2 reads FQGNSA. V gave up 0 bases and J gave up 3 bases; unmatched junction bases: 4.

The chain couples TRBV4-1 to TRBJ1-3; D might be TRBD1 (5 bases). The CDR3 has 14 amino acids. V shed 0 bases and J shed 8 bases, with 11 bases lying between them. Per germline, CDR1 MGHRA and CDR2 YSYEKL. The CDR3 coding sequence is TGCGCCAGCAGCCAAGATGAAGGGGCAGACACCATATATTTT. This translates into CASSQDEGADTIYF.

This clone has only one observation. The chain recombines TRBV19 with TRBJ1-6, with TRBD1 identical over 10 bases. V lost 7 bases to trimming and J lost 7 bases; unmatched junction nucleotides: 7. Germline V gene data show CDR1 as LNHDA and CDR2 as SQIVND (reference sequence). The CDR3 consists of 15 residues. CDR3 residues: CASTRQGAGNSPLHF. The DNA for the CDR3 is TGTGCCAGTACCCGACAGGGGGCTGGAAATTCACCCCTCCACTTT.

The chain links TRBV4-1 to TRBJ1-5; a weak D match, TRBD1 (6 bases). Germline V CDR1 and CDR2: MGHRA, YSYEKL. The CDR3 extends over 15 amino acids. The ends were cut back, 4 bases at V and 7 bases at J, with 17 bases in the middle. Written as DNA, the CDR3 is TGCGCCAGCAGCCCCCTCAGGGGTGGGACACAGCCCCAGCATTTT. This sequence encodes CASSPLRGGTQPQHF.

CDR3 coding DNA: TGTGCCAGCAGCCTCAGGGGGGGGGACACAGATACGCAGTATTTT. Protein product: CASSLRGGDTDTQYF. V gene TRBV3-1 (or the pseudogene TRBV3-2) combines with J gene TRBJ2-3, with D perhaps being TRBD1 or TRBD2 (7 bases each). The CDR3 has 15 amino acids. V lost 4 bases to trimming and J lost 2 bases, with 13 bases between them. In germline, CDR1 is LGHDT, CDR2 YNNKEL (reference sequence).

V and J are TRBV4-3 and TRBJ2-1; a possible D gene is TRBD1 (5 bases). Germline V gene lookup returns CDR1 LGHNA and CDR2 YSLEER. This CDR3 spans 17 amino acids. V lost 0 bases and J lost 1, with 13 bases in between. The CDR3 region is CASSQDLRGRSYNEQFF. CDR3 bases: TGCGCCAGCAGCCAAGATTTAAGGGGCCGGTCCTACAATGAGCAGTTCTTC.

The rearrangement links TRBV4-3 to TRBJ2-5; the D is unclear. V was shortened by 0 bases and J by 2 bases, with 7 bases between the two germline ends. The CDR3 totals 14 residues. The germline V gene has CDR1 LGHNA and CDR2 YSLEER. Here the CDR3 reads CASSQEGGQETQYF. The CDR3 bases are TGCGCCAGCAGCCAAGAGGGCGGACAAGAGACCCAGTACTTC.

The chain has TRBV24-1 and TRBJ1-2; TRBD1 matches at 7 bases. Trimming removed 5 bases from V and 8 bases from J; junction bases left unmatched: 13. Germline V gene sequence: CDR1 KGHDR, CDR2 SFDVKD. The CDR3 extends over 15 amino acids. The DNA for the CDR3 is TGTGCCACCAGTGGAGGACAGGCGACATCCCCCGGCTACACCTTC. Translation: CATSGGQATSPGYTF.

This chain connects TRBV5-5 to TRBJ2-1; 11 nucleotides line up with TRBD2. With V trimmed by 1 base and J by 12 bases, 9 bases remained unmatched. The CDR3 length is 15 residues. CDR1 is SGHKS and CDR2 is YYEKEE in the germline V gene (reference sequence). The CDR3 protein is CASSLILAGANMQFF. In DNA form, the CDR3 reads TGTGCCAGCAGCTTGATACTAGCGGGGGCCAACATGCAGTTCTTC. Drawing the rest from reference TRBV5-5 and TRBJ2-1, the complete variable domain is DAGVTQSPTHLIKTRGQQVTLRCSPISGHKSVSWYQQVLGQGPQFIFQYYEKEERGRGNFPDRFSARQFPNYSSELNVNALLLGDSALYLCASSLILAGANMQFFGPGTRLTVL.